These 5 T cell receptor beta chains came from one sample sequenced in a study of blood T cell repertoires in COVID-19. The protocol was immunoSEQ multiplex PCR, while the TCRdb copy is restricted to in-frame clones and leaves out a portion. Here the sample spans approximately 280,000 clones, roughly 85% being singletons. The sequenced sample was peripheral blood. These TCRs come from a man between 50 and 59 years old with active or convalescent COVID-19.

The gene calls are TRBV5-1 and TRBJ1-2; perhaps TRBD1 as D (5 bases). There are 14 residues in the CDR3. Germline loops: CDR1 SGHRS, CDR2 YFSETQ. The germline V and J ends were trimmed by 0 bases and 1 base, with 7 bases remaining between them. The CDR3 coding sequence is TGCGCCAGCAGCTTGGACGACAGTAACTATGGCTACACCTTC. Translation gives CASSLDDSNYGYTF.

The chain couples TRBV4-2 to TRBJ1-5; TRBD1 matches 9 bases. The junction had 5 bases not matched to a gene; V was cut back by 1 base and J by 4 bases. This CDR3 has 16 amino acids. Germline V gives CDR1 LGHNA, CDR2 YNFKEQ. CDR3 bases: TGTGCCAGCAGCCAAGGCCTGGACAGGGGAAATCAGCCCCAGCATTTT. It specifies CASSQGLDRGNQPQHF.

This chain uses TRBV27 with TRBJ2-7, with unresolved D. The CDR3 has 14 amino acids. The germline V gene has CDR1 MNHEY and CDR2 SMNVEV (reference sequence). Trimming removed 5 bases at V and 2 bases at J, with 13 bases between. The CDR3 DNA reads TGTGCCAGCAGTCCCTTCCCGGGTGCCTACGAGCAGTACTTC. As protein: CASSPFPGAYEQYF.

This clone was observed a few times. V usage is TRBV15 and J usage is TRBJ2-7, with 9 bases lining up with TRBD1. This CDR3 region has 18 residues. Germline V CDR1 and CDR2: LNHNV, YYDKDF (reference sequence). The V segment lost 5 bases and the J segment 0 bases; nucleotides outside the gene matches: 14. CDR3 nucleotide sequence: TGTGCCACCAGCCCGGGACAGGGTTATGGCATTAGCTCCTACGAGCAGTACTTC. Its protein is CATSPGQGYGISSYEQYF.

The J gene is TRBJ1-5, the V gene TRBV4-1; TRBD1 aligns across 7 bases. CDR1 is MGHRA, CDR2 YSYEKL, per germline. The CDR3 has 15 residues. V trimming: 4 bases; J trimming: 0 bases; junction bases outside the gene matches: 3. DNA for the CDR3: TGCGCCAGCAGCCTAGACAGGGATAGCAATCAGCCCCAGCATTTT. This translates into CASSLDRDSNQPQHF.